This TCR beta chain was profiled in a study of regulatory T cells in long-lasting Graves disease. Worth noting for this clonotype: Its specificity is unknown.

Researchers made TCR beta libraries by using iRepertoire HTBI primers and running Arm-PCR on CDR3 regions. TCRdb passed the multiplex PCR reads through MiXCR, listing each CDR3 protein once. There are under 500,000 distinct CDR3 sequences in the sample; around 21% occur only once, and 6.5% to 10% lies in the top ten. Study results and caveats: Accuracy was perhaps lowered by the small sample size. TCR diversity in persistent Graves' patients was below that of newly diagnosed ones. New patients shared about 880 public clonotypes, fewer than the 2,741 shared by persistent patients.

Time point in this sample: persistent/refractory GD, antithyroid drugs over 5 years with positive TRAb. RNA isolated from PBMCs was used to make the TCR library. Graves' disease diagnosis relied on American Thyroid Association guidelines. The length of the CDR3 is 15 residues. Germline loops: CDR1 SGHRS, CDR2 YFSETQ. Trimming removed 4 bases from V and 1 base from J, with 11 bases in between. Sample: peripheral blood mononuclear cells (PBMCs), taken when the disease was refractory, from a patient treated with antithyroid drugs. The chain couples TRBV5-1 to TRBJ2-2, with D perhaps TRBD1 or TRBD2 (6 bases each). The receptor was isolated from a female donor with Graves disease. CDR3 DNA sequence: TGCGCCAGCAGCAGGGGGGCCCTGAACACCGGGGAGCTGTTTTTT. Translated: CASSRGALNTGELFF.